Listed below are T cell receptor beta chains from one sample, sequenced in a study of blood T cell repertoires in COVID-19. Here immunoSEQ multiplex PCR was the method, and the copy in TCRdb shows in-frame clones only, minus some. Among approximately 110,000 clones listed, 65% to 80% were seen once. Specimen: peripheral blood. Every receptor here comes from a human donor with acute or convalescent COVID-19. The donor label of this sample is uncertain. Each CDR3 is given with its conserved first and last residue. A D gene is named only where the DNA matches it firmly. Clone size is shown for a subset of rows, as once, few, many or a class of expanded clone.

D: .; V: TRBV12-3/TRBV12-4; J: TRBJ1-2; size: many; DNA: TGTGCCAGCAGGTCTACAGGGTCCTATGGCTACACCTTC; CDR3: CASRSTGSYGYTF
D: TRBD1; V: TRBV19; J: TRBJ1-6; size: .; DNA: TGTGCCAGTAGTATCCAGGGGGCGCGTAATTCACCCCTCCACTTT; CDR3: CASSIQGARNSPLHF
D: .; V: TRBV5-1; J: TRBJ1-1; size: .; DNA: TGCGCCAGCAGCCCGAATGGGGGCTTCACTGAAGCTTTCTTT; CDR3: CASSPNGGFTEAFF
D: TRBD2; V: TRBV9; J: TRBJ2-3; size: .; DNA: TGTGCCAGCAGCGTGGCTAGCGGGGGTGGGGATACGCAGTATTTT; CDR3: CASSVASGGGDTQYF
D: .; V: TRBV28; J: TRBJ1-4; size: .; DNA: TGTGCCAGCAGGACAGGACCCCCAACTAATGAAAAACTGTTTTTT; CDR3: CASRTGPPTNEKLFF
D: TRBD1; V: TRBV10-1; J: TRBJ2-5; size: .; DNA: TGCGCCAGCAGTGAGTCGGGGGACAGGGCCTGGGAGACCCAGTACTTC; CDR3: CASSESGDRAWETQYF
D: TRBD2; V: TRBV20-1; J: TRBJ2-1; size: .; DNA: TGCAGTGCTAGTCCCCCGGGGGGGCTGTACAATGAGCAGTTCTTC; CDR3: CSASPPGGLYNEQFF
D: TRBD1; V: TRBV19; J: TRBJ1-2; size: few; DNA: TGTGCCAGTCACGCCTGGGACAGGGGGCCGGAGGGCTACACCTTC; CDR3: CASHAWDRGPEGYTF
D: TRBD1; V: TRBV5-1; J: TRBJ2-5; size: once; DNA: TGCGCCAGCAGCAAGAACCCCGGGACAGGGGCCACCCAAGAGACCCAGTACTTC; CDR3: CASSKNPGTGATQETQYF
D: .; V: TRBV12-3/TRBV12-4; J: TRBJ1-2; size: .; DNA: TGTGCCAGCAGTTTAGACGGGGGCTATGGCTACACCTTC; CDR3: CASSLDGGYGYTF
D: TRBD1; V: TRBV29-1; J: TRBJ1-1; size: .; DNA: TGCAGCGTTGCCGAGACAGGGGGGAGGACTGAAGCTTTCTTT; CDR3: CSVAETGGRTEAFF
D: TRBD1; V: TRBV12-5; J: TRBJ1-1; size: .; DNA: TGTGCTAGTGGTCATCACAGGGGGAGTAACACTGAAGCTTTCTTT; CDR3: CASGHHRGSNTEAFF
D: .; V: TRBV30; J: TRBJ1-2; size: .; DNA: TGTGCCTGGAGTGTAAGCAAGTACTATGGCTACACCTTC; CDR3: CAWSVSKYYGYTF
D: TRBD1; V: TRBV6-5; J: TRBJ1-2; size: .; DNA: TGTGCCAGCAGTCTGGGACAGGCTACCCCTTATGGCTACACCTTC; CDR3: CASSLGQATPYGYTF
D: .; V: TRBV19; J: TRBJ2-6; size: many; DNA: TGTGCCAGTAGTATCATCTCTGGGGCCAACGTCCTGACTTTC; CDR3: CASSIISGANVLTF
D: TRBD1; V: TRBV5-1; J: TRBJ1-4; size: few; DNA: TGCGCCAGCAGCTTTGGTTGGACAGGGGGCGGGTATGAAAAACTGTTTTTT; CDR3: CASSFGWTGGGYEKLFF
D: TRBD1; V: TRBV19; J: TRBJ1-2; size: .; DNA: TGTGCCAGTAGCGACAGGGGCGTTTATGGCTACACCTTC; CDR3: CASSDRGVYGYTF
D: TRBD1; V: TRBV7-2; J: TRBJ2-2; size: many; DNA: TGTGCCAGCAGCACAGGGGGCACCGGGGAGCTGTTTTTT; CDR3: CASSTGGTGELFF
D: TRBD1; V: TRBV20-1; J: TRBJ1-5; size: .; DNA: TGCAGTGCTAGTCCGGGACAGGGGCGTATTGTGAGCAATCAGCCCCAGCATTTT; CDR3: CSASPGQGRIVSNQPQHF
D: TRBD2; V: TRBV28; J: TRBJ2-3; size: many; DNA: TGTGCCAGCAGTGCTCCCGGGACTACCTCCCAGTATTTT; CDR3: CASSAPGTTSQYF
D: TRBD2; V: TRBV28; J: TRBJ2-3; size: .; DNA: TGTGCCAGCAGTTCCCCTCGCGGGGGGCGCACAGATACGCAGTATTTT; CDR3: CASSSPRGGRTDTQYF
D: TRBD1; V: TRBV4-2; J: TRBJ2-7; size: .; DNA: TGTGCCAGCAGCTCAGAGGTCCGGGACAGGATATACTTC; CDR3: CASSSEVRDRIYF
D: TRBD1; V: TRBV27; J: TRBJ2-1; size: .; DNA: TGTGCCAGCGGGGTGGACAGGCGACTATCAAATGAGCAGTTCTTC; CDR3: CASGVDRRLSNEQFF